This record covers a single T cell receptor beta chain. In this sample, this clonotype turned up many times. This clone's antigen is unknown. Base qualities are missing; no much larger clone stands one base away. This record belongs to a study of response to subunit inactivated influenza vaccine (dated by TCRdb to the late 2010s). Regarding the research as a whole: The study used deep quantitative T cell receptor repertoire profiling to track responses to a trivalent subunit inactivated influenza vaccine. Here is what the overall study found, with its caveats: According to the authors, only a limited number of new T cells may be recruited by each seasonal influenza vaccination.

The CDR3 numbers 13 residues from cysteine through phenylalanine. Solely the CDR3 DNA is kept, with 39 bases framed from the first base. For this chain, trimming is 4 bases at the V end and 2 bases at the J end, and the number of junction bases without a gene match is 5. The germline V gene (reference sequence) provides CDR1 DFQATT and CDR2 SNEGSKA. Library preparation used RT-PCR. The sequencer listed for this sample is Illumina HiSeq 2500. TCRdb itself trimmed the public reads at Q25 with fastp, ran MiXCR and retained productive beta chains. Each entry is one CDR3 protein sequence, shown with its most common DNA and genes. For this sample there are 200,000 to 250,000 distinct CDR3 sequences; over 9% appear just once. The ten largest clones take up 7.8% of the sample.

This receptor chain uses TRBV20-1 and TRBJ2-7; 7 bases in between match TRBD1. The specimen comprised non-naive T cells sorted from PBMCs, sampled 14 to 15 days before vaccination. Interpreted using the paper, the cell subset or site label stands for: memory T cell fraction. This receptor was taken from a man in his fifties who received an inactivated influenza vaccine. Donor details come from another sample of the same person, matched by shared clones. The DNA sequence is TGCAGTGCTAACCGGGACAGAACCTACGAGCAGTACTTC. It encodes CSANRDRTYEQYF.